This T cell receptor beta chain was observed in a study of T cell changes during pregnancy in multiple sclerosis. The V gene end was trimmed by 4 bases and the J gene end by 4 bases; junction bases not matched to a gene: 5. This CDR3 contains 15 residues. From germline, CDR1 is LNHDA and CDR2 SQIVND (reference sequence). This clone is medium-sized (0.01 to 0.1%). This same CDR3 is encoded by further DNA sequences in the sample. Profiling relied on immunoSEQ multiplex PCR, and the TCRdb table lists in-frame clones only, not all of them. The table lists about 36,000 clones, 89% of them singletons. The sample here was CD8+ T cells from peripheral blood mononuclear cells, taken in the third trimester of pregnancy. The clonotype was recovered from a female donor with multiple sclerosis, enrolled in a pregnancy study. The chain employs TRBV19 and TRBJ2-1; 9 nucleotides match TRBD2. CDR3 in amino acids: CASSKTSGDYNEQFF. CDR3 in DNA: TGTGCCAGTAGTAAGACTAGCGGTGATTACAATGAGCAGTTCTTC.